The 7 T cell receptor beta chains presented below share a single source sample, sequenced in a study of blood T cell repertoires in COVID-19. This table comes from immunoSEQ multiplex PCR, and its TCRdb copy is limited to in-frame clones, with some not included. The table includes hundreds of thousands of clones, roughly 89% detected once. Sequencing used PBMCs or T cells enriched from blood (not recorded which). The receptors stem from a woman between 18 and 30 years old who had recovered from COVID-19.

This chain uses TRBV7-9 with TRBJ1-4, with a weak D call TRBD1 (6 bases). The CDR3 sequence is 16 residues long. V shed 1 base and J shed 2 bases, with 11 bases lying between them. Germline assignment: CDR1 SEHNR and CDR2 FQNEAQ (reference sequence). The chain's CDR3 is CASSLDGGATNEKLFF. The CDR3 DNA follows: TGTGCCAGCAGCTTAGACGGGGGGGCTACTAATGAAAAACTGTTTTTT.

The V and J genes are TRBV7-9 and TRBJ1-2, with 9 bases lining up with TRBD1. Germline-derived CDR1 and CDR2 are SEHNR and FQNEAQ (reference sequence). The CDR3 covers 16 residues. V was clipped by 5 bases and J by 6 bases; unmatched bases: 13. This CDR3 reads CASSTTPAQGANGYTF. CDR3 nucleotide sequence: TGTGCCAGCAGCACAACTCCGGCACAGGGGGCGAATGGCTACACCTTC.

V and J are TRBV6-5 and TRBJ1-3, with 7 bases aligning to TRBD1. V gave up 6 bases and J gave up 2 bases; unmatched junction bases: 4. Germline loops: CDR1 MNHEY, CDR2 SVGAGI. The CDR3 runs 14 residues. CDR3 coding DNA: TGTGCCAGCAGAACGACAGGGCCTGGAAACACCATATATTTT. Its protein is CASRTTGPGNTIYF.

This chain joins TRBV28 and TRBJ1-2, with D maybe TRBD1 (6 bases). The CDR3 is 13 amino acids. V lost 5 bases and J 2 bases, leaving 9 bases between the germline ends. CDR1 is MDHEN and CDR2 is SYDVKM in the germline V gene. CDR3 bases: TGTGCCAGCAGTAACGACAGGAACTATGGCTACACCTTC. Translation gives CASSNDRNYGYTF.

This rearrangement joins TRBV5-1 to TRBJ2-1, with 10 bases lining up with TRBD2. Trimming took 3 bases from V and 2 from J; bases not matched to a gene: 2. Germline V gene lookup returns CDR1 SGHRS and CDR2 YFSETQ. This CDR3 is built from 15 residues. In DNA form, the CDR3 reads TGCGCCAGCAGCTGGACTAGCGGAACCTACAATGAGCAGTTCTTC. Translation gives CASSWTSGTYNEQFF.

The rearrangement joins TRBV4-3 to TRBJ2-1, with TRBD1 identical over 8 bases. With V trimmed by 0 bases and J by 6 bases, 4 bases remained unmatched. Germline CDR1 reads LGHNA; CDR2 reads YSLEER. This CDR3 is 15 amino acids long. Written as DNA, the CDR3 is TGCGCCAGCAGCCAAGATCAGGGGGCTAGCAATGAGCAGTTCTTC. Amino acid sequence: CASSQDQGASNEQFF.

The chain uses TRBV28 and TRBJ1-3; D remains unclear. The CDR3 contains 14 residues. Germline loops: CDR1 MDHEN, CDR2 SYDVKM. V was pared by 5 bases and J by 5 bases, with 13 bases between. In nucleotides, the CDR3 is TGTGCCAGCAGTCCCCAATTCAGTCGAAACACCATATATTTT. Its translation: CASSPQFSRNTIYF.